A selection of T cell receptor beta chains follows, all from one sample in a study of blood T cells in healthy people across ages. A single record per CDR3 protein comes from TCRdb applying MiXCR to the 5' RACE reads. This table has 1.5 million to 2 million distinct CDR3 sequences, about 30% appearing once. The sample was blood. These TCRs come from a woman in her 30s in good health. The CDR3 runs from the conserved cysteine through the conserved F or W. Each record gives: V gene, J gene, D gene, clone size, CDR3 DNA, CDR3 protein. A D gene is named only where the DNA matches it firmly. Part of the rows lack a size; the others show once, few, many or a class for expanded clones.

TRBV4-1	TRBJ2-1	TRBD2	few	TGCGCCAGCAGCCATGGACTAGCGGGAGGGCGAGGGAAAAATGAGCAGTTCTTC	CASSHGLAGGRGKNEQFF
TRBV9	TRBJ2-1	.	.	TGTGCCAGCAGCGTCTATAGCGGTTCTACCAATGAGCAGTTCTTC	CASSVYSGSTNEQFF
TRBV6-2/TRBV6-3	TRBJ2-7	.	many	TGTGCCAGCAGTTACGCGGCGGTTTCTGCCTACGAGCAGTACTTC	CASSYAAVSAYEQYF
TRBV29-1	TRBJ2-4	.	many	TGCAGCGCAGACGGGGAGGCAGGGACGAACATTCAGTACTTC	CSADGEAGTNIQYF
TRBV12-3/TRBV12-4	TRBJ2-3	.	.	TGTGCCAGCAGAATGGGGCATACGCAGTATTTT	CASRMGHTQYF
TRBV5-5	TRBJ2-5	.	.	TGTGCCAGCAGCAAGGGGTTTTTAGAGACCCAGTACTTC	CASSKGFLETQYF
TRBV10-3	TRBJ2-2	.	.	TGTGCCATCAGTGAGAACCGCGAGGGGGTCAACACCGGGGAGCTGTTTTTT	CAISENREGVNTGELFF
TRBV20-1	TRBJ2-1	.	.	TGCAGTGCTAAATTACCGCTCGGGTACAATGAGCAGTTCTTC	CSAKLPLGYNEQFF
TRBV2	TRBJ1-1	.	.	TGTGCCAGCGTAAACCGGGGCCCGTACACTGAAGCTTTCTTT	CASVNRGPYTEAFF
TRBV6-5	TRBJ2-7	TRBD1	few	TGTGCCAGCAGTTACTGGACAGGGGGCTCGTCTATACCCTACGAGCAGTACTTC	CASSYWTGGSSIPYEQYF
TRBV5-1	TRBJ2-7	.	.	TGCGCCGGCGGCCTTGATCCAGATATCTCCTACGAGCAGTACTTC	CAGGLDPDISYEQYF
TRBV6-5	TRBJ2-2	.	.	TGTGCCAGCAGTTCCACCCCCCCAACCGGGGAGCTGTTTTTT	CASSSTPPTGELFF
TRBV11-1	TRBJ2-3	.	few	TGTGCCAGCAGCCCTTCGGGGGAAACAGGGTCGAAGGAGGCGGGCACAGATACGCAGTATTTT	CASSPSGETGSKEAGTDTQYF
TRBV6-2/TRBV6-3	TRBJ2-2	.	.	TGTGCCAGCAGTTACTCAGCGGAAGCGAACACCGGGGAGCTGTTTTTT	CASSYSAEANTGELFF
TRBV29-1	TRBJ2-3	.	.	TGCAGCGTTGCCCGGGACACCACAGATACGCAGTATTTT	CSVARDTTDTQYF